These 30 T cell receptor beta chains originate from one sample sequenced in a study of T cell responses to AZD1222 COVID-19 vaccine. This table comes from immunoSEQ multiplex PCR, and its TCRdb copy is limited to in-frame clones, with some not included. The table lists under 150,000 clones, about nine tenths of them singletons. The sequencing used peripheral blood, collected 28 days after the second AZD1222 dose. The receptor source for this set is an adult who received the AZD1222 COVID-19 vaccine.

CDR3 bases: TGTGCCAGCAGCTCGACAGGGGATTCACCCCTCCACTTT. Translated, it gives CASSSTGDSPLHF. The chain carries TRBV7-8 and TRBJ1-6, with 8 bases lining up with TRBD1. CDR3 length equals 13 residues. The junction had 1 base not matched to a gene; V was cut back by 4 bases and J by 8 bases. Germline-derived CDR1 and CDR2 are SGHVS and FQNEAQ.

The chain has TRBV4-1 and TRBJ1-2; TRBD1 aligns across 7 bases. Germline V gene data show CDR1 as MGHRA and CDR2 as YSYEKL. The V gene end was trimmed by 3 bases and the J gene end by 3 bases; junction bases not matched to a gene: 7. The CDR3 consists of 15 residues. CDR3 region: CASSHEDRADYGYTF. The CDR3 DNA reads TGCGCCAGCAGCCATGAAGACAGGGCTGACTATGGCTACACCTTC.

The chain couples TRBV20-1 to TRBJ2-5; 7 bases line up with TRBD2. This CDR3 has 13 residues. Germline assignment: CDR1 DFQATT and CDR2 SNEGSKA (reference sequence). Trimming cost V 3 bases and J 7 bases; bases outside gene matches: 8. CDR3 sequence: CSASPGGIGTQYF. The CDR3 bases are TGCAGTGCTAGTCCGGGGGGTATCGGGACCCAGTACTTC.

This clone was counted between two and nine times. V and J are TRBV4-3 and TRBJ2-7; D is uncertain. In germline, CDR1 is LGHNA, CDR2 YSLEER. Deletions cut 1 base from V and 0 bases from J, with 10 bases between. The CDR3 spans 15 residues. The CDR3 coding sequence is TGCGCCAGCAGCCAAGTGGTCGCAAGCTCCTACGAGCAGTACTTC. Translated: CASSQVVASSYEQYF.

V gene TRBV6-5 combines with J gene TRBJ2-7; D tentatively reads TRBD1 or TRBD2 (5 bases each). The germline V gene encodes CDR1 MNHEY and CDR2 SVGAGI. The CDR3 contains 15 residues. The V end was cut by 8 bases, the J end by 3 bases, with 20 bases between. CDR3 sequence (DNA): TGTGCCAGCCTAAGGGACGCAGAGTGGAACTACGAGCAGTACTTC. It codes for CASLRDAEWNYEQYF.

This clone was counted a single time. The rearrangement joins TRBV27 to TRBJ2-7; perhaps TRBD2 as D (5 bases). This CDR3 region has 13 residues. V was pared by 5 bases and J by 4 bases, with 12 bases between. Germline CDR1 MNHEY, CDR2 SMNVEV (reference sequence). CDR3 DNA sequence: TGTGCCAGCAGTCCCAATGGAGGATACGAGCAGTACTTC. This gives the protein CASSPNGGYEQYF.

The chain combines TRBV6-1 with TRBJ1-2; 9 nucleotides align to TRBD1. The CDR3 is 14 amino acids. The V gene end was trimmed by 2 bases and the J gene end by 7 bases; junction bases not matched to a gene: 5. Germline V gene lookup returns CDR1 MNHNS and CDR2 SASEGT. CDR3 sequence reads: CASSERDRAGGYTF. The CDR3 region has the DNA TGTGCCAGCAGTGAAAGGGACAGGGCAGGTGGCTACACCTTC.

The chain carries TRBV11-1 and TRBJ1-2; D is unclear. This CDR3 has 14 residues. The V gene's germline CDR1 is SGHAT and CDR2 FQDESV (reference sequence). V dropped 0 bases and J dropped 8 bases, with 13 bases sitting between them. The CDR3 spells CASSLAGGLAGYTF. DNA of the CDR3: TGTGCCAGCAGCTTAGCAGGCGGTCTCGCAGGCTACACCTTC.

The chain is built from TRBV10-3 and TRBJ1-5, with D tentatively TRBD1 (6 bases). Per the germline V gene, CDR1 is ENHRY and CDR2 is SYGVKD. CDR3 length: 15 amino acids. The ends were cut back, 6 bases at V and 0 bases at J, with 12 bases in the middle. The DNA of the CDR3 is TGTGCCATCAGCGAGGGACACTCTAGCAATCAGCCCCAGCATTTT. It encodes CAISEGHSSNQPQHF.

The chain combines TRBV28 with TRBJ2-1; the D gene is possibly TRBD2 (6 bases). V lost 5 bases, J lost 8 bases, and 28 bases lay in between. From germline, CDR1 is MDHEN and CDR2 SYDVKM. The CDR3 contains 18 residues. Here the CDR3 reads CASSPLGGFGGVRDEQFF. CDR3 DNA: TGTGCCAGCAGTCCCCTCGGAGGTTTCGGGGGAGTTCGCGATGAGCAGTTCTTC.

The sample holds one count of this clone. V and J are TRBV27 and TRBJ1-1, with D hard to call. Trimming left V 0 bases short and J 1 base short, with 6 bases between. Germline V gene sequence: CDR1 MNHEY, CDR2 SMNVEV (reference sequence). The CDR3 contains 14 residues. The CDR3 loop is CASSLSNKNTEAFF. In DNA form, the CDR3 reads TGTGCCAGCAGTTTATCTAACAAGAACACTGAAGCTTTCTTT.

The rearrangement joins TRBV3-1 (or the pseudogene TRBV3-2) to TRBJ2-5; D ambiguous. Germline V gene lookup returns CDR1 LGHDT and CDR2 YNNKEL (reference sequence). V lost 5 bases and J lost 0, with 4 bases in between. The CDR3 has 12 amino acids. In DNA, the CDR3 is TGTGCCAGCAGCTGGTACCAAGAGACCCAGTACTTC. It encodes CASSWYQETQYF.

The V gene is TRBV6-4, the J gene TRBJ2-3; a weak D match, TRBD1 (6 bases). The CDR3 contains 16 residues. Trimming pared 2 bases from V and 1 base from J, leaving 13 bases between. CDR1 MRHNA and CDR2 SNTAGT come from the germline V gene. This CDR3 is CASSDGQGSGTDTQYF. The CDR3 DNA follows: TGTGCCAGCAGTGACGGGCAGGGGTCGGGCACAGATACGCAGTATTTT.

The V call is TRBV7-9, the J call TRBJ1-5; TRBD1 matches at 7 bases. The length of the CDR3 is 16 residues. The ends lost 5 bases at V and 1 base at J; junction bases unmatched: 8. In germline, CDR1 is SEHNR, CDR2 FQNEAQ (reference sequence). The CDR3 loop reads CASSITGDLSNQPQHF. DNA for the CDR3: TGTGCCAGCAGCATAACAGGGGACTTAAGCAATCAGCCCCAGCATTTT.

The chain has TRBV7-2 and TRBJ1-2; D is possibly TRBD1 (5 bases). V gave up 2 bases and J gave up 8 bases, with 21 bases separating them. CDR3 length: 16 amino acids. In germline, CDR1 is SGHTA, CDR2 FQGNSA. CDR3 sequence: CASSLHRGQGVRGYTF. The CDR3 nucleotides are TGTGCCAGCAGCTTACATCGCGGGCAGGGTGTACGAGGCTACACCTTC.

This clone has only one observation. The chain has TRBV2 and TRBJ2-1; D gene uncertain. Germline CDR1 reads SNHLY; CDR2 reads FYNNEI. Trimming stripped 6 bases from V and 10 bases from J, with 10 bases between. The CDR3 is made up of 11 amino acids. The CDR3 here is CASRLEREQFF. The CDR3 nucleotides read TGTGCCAGCAGACTCGAAAGAGAGCAGTTCTTC.

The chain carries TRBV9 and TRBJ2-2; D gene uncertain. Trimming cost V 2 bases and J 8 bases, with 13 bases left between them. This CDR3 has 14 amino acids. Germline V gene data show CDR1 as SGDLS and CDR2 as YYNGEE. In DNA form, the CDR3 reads TGTGCCAGCAGCGTTTGGACGGATGAAGGGGAGCTGTTTTTT. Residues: CASSVWTDEGELFF.

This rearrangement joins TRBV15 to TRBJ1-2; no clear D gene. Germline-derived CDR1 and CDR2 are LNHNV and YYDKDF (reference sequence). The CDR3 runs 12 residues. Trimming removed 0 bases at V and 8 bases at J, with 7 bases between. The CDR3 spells CATSRDLYGYTF. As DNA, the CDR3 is TGTGCCACCAGCAGAGATCTCTACGGCTACACCTTC.

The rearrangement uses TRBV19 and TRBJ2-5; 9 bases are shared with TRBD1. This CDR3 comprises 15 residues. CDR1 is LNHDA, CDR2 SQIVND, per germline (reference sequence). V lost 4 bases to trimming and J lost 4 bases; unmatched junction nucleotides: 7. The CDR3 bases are TGTGCCAGTAGTAGGGACAGGGACGCTCGAGAGACCCAGTACTTC. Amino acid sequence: CASSRDRDARETQYF. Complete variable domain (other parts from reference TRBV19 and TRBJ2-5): DGGITQSPKYLFRKEGQNVTLSCEQNLNHDAMYWYRQDPGQGLRLIYYSQIVNDFQKGDIAEGYSVSREKKESFPLTVTSAQKNPTAFYLCASSRDRDARETQYFGPGTRLLVL.

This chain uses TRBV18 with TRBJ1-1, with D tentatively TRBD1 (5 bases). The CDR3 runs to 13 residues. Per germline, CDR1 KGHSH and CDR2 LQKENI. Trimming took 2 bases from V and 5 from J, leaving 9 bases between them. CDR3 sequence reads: CASSPRQLTEAFF. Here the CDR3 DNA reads TGTGCCAGCTCACCAAGACAGCTTACTGAAGCTTTCTTT.

The CDR3 nucleotides read TGTGCCAGTAGTATGGCGCTAGCCAAAAACATTCAGTACTTC. Translation: CASSMALAKNIQYF. The chain employs TRBV19 and TRBJ2-4; D gene unclear. Deletions cut 3 bases from V and 0 bases from J, with 6 bases between. This CDR3 has 14 residues. Germline CDR1 is LNHDA and CDR2 is SQIVND (reference sequence).

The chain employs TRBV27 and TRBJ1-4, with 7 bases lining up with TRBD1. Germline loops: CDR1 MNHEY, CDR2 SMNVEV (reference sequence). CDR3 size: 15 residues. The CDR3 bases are TGTGCTTCCTCAAAAGGGACAGCTGATAATGAAAAACTGTTTTTT. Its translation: CASSKGTADNEKLFF.

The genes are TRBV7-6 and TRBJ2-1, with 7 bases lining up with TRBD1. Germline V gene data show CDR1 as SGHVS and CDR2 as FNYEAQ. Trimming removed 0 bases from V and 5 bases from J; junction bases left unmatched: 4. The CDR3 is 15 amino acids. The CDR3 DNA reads TGTGCCAGCAGCTTAGCCGAGGGACAGAACAATGAGCAGTTCTTC. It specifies CASSLAEGQNNEQFF.

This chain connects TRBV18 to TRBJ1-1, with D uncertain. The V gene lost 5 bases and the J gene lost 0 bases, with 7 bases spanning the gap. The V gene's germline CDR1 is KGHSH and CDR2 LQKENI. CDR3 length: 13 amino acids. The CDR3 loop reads CASSNGMNTEAFF. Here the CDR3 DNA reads TGTGCCAGCTCAAATGGTATGAACACTGAAGCTTTCTTT. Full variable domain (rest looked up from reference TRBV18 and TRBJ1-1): NAGVMQNPRHLVRRRGQEARLRCSPMKGHSHVYWYRQLPEEGLKFMVYLQKENIIDESGMPKERFSAEFPKEGPSILRIQQVVRGDSAAYFCASSNGMNTEAFFGQGTRLTVV.

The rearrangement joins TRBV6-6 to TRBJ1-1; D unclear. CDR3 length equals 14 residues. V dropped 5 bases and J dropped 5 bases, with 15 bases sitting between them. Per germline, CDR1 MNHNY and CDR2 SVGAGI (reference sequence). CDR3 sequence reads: CASSATRGRTEAFF. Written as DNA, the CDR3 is TGTGCCAGCAGTGCGACGCGGGGTCGAACTGAAGCTTTCTTT.

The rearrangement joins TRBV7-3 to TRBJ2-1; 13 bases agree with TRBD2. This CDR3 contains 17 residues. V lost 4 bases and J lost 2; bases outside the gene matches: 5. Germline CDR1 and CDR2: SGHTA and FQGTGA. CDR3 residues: CASSSGLAGATYNEQFF. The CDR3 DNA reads TGTGCCAGCAGCTCCGGACTAGCGGGGGCAACCTACAATGAGCAGTTCTTC.

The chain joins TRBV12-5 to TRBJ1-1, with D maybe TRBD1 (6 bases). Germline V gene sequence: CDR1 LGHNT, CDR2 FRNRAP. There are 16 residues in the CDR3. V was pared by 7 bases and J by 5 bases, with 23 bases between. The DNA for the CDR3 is TGTGCTAGTGCCAAGACTTTGGGGGGGGCGAGGACTGAAGCTTTCTTT. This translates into CASAKTLGGARTEAFF.

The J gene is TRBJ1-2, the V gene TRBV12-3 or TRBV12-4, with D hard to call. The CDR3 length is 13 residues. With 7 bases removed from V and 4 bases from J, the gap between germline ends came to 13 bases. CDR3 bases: TGTGCCAGCACCCCCGGTAGGCGCTATGGCTACACCTTC. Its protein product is CASTPGRRYGYTF.

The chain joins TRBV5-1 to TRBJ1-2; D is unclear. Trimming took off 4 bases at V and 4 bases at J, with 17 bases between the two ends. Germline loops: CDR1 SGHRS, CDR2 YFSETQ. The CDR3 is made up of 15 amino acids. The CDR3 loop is CASSPRLDRGYGYTF. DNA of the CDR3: TGCGCCAGCAGCCCCCGGCTAGATCGGGGCTATGGCTACACCTTC.

The CDR3 DNA reads TGTGCCAGCAGCCCAAGGACAGGGGAGGTCAATCAGCCCCAGCATTTT. Its protein product is CASSPRTGEVNQPQHF. This sequence joins TRBV7-3 and TRBJ1-5, with TRBD1 identical over 9 bases. Trimming at V came to 5 bases and at J to 3 bases, leaving 8 bases not matched to a gene. Germline loops: CDR1 SGHTA, CDR2 FQGTGA. CDR3 length: 16 residues.